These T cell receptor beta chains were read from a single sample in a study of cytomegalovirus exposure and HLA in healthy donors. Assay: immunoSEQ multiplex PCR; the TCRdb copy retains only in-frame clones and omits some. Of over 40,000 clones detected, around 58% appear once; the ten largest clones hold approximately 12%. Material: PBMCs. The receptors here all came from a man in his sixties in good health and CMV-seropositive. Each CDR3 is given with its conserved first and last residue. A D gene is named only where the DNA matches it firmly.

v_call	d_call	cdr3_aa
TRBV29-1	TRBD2	CSGSGRAAVGTQYF
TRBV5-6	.	CASSLRGPYEQYF
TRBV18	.	CASSPGEGEKLFF
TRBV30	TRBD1	CAGGQGISLGGELFF
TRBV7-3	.	CASSLSGLSTDTQYF
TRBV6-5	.	CASSSGYSNQPQHF
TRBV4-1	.	CASSQEGRGGNQPQHF
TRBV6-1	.	CASSDYRDRQPQHF
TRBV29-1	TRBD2	CSVVGGGDYNEQFF
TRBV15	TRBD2	CATSRDRRGVNEQFF
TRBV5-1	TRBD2	CASSSLAGGPVEQFF
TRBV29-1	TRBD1	CSARTGGTWEQYF
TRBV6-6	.	CASSQLADEAFF
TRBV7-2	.	CASSLAGGEQYF
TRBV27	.	CASRASTQETQYF
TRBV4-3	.	CASSQGNYNYEQYF
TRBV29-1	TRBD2	CSVEDRAAASGMSDTQYF
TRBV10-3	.	CAISESTGETQYF
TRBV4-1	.	CASSPGDAPVGETQYF
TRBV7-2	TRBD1	CASSKDRAQYEQYF
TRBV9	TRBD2	CASSESGTSTYNEQFF
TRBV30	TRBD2	CAWTRKVAGEDTQYF
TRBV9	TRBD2	CASSSGTSGTYEQYF
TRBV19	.	CASSTWMGADQPQHF
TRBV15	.	CATSRDFRGFTDTQYF
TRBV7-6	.	CASSPISSGHTQYF
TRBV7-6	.	CASGAASYNEQFF
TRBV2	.	CASSLPGLDGTDTQYF
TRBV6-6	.	CASSYGQDGYTF
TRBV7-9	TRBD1	CASSFGTAVSYTF
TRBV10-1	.	CASSRTLYNEQFF
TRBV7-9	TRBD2	CASSSGLAGGEEQYF
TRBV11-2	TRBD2	CASTQAGGTSTDTQYF
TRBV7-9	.	CASSGPGEYTEAFF
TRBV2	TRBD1	CASSQGQGRGETQYF
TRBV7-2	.	CASSHAGTFNEQFF
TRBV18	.	CASSPEGGRYEQYF
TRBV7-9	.	CSSNRPGMERTGELFF
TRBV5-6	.	CASSTGRYNEQFF
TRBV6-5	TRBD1	CASSYGGQAYNEQFF
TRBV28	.	CASSKLQDGNTF
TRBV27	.	CASSLGVEQYF
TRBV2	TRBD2	CASRTSGGTGELFF
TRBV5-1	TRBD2	CASKVGTSGRSGETQYF
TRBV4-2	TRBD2	CASSQDRTSGRLQFF
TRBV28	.	CASRVNQFGEQYF
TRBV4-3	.	CASSPDRDILQSTNEKLFF
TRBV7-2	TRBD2	CASSLMSGSVGGELFF
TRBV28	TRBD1	CASSPLTGSYEQYF
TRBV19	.	CASRDRQRTYEQYF
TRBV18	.	CASSPTANTEAFF
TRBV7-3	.	CASSLQENTEAFF
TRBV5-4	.	CASSLGGVNQPQHF
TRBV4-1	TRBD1	CASSRSSGQGEETQYF